This T cell receptor (beta chain) comes out of a study of T-cell memory formation after mild COVID-19. Study as a whole: In these data, TCR clusters were largely donor specific.

Researchers used 5'RACE with constant-segment primers to make TCR alpha and TCR beta cDNA libraries that carry sample barcodes and UMIs. TCRdb re-called the 5' RACE reads through MiXCR, storing one row per CDR3 protein. The sample holds under 40,000 distinct CDR3 sequences, 7.5% to 8% seen once. This clonotype was observed at least ten times. Its cognate antigen is unknown. This CDR3 has 16 amino acids. Per the germline V gene, CDR1 is SGHAT and CDR2 is FQNNGV. V trimming: 2 bases; J trimming: 4 bases; junction bases outside the gene matches: 7. Study findings and constraints: Detection of some responders pre-infection suggested pre-existing cross-reactive memory T cells participated. Among contracting clones, CD4+ were mainly CM/EM and CD8+ enriched in EMRA.

This chain uses TRBV11-2 with TRBJ1-1, with 10 bases lining up with TRBD1. This clonotype was sampled from a man aged 18 to 30 who had mild COVID-19 (a few samples of this study predate the infection). Cell type and time point are not known. The sample was PBMCs or a T cell subset sorted from them (not recorded which). The CDR3 DNA is TGTGCCAGCAGCTTATTCGGGACAGGGGCGGGCACTGAAGCTTTCTTT. Translated, it gives CASSLFGTGAGTEAFF.